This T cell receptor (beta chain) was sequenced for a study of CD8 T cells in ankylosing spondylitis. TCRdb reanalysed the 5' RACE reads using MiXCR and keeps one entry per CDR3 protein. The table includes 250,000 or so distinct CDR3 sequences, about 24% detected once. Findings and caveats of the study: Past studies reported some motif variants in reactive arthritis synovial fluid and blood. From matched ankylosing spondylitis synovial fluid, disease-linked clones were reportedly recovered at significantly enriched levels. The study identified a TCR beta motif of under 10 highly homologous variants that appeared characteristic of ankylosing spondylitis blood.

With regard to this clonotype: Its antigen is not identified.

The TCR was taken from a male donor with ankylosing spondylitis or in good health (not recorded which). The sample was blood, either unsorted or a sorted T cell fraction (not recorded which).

DNA for the CDR3: TGCAGTGCTAGAGAGGGGGATACGCAGTATTTT. This codes for CSAREGDTQYF. The genes are TRBV20-1 and TRBJ2-3, with D uncertain. This CDR3 is built from 11 residues. Trimming took off 0 bases at V and 6 bases at J, with 4 bases between the two ends. Germline V gene data show CDR1 as DFQATT and CDR2 as SNEGSKA (reference sequence).